This T cell receptor (beta chain) was captured by sequencing in a study of blood T cell repertoires in COVID-19. The wider study: COVID-19 samples, acute and convalescent, were from the United States, Italy and Spain. Sample material is recorded as cDNA or gDNA derived from T cells, B-cell-depleted T cells, or PBMCs.

Per the original data handling: Amplification of reference gene primers was used by the study to estimate nucleated cell counts. Sequencing was performed with immunoSEQ multiplex PCR; in TCRdb, only in-frame clones are kept and a portion is missing. V and J calls and clone size are given by that table; D and trimming were obtained from the DNA. The table records around 130,000 clones, roughly 86% of them present only once. This CDR3 is built from 14 residues. Germline-derived CDR1 and CDR2 are LNHDA and SQIVND (reference sequence). Trimming removed 0 bases at V and 6 bases at J, with 9 bases between.

The chain has TRBV19 and TRBJ1-5; perhaps TRBD1 as D (6 bases). The sequenced sample was peripheral blood. The clonotype comes from a woman in her 50s who had recovered from COVID-19. The CDR3 spells CASSIEAGAQPQHF. The DNA for the CDR3 is TGTGCCAGTAGTATAGAGGCGGGGGCTCAGCCCCAGCATTTT. The complete variable domain, with remaining parts taken from reference TRBV19 and TRBJ1-5, reads DGGITQSPKYLFRKEGQNVTLSCEQNLNHDAMYWYRQDPGQGLRLIYYSQIVNDFQKGDIAEGYSVSREKKESFPLTVTSAQKNPTAFYLCASSIEAGAQPQHFGDGTRLSIL.